What follows are 16 T cell receptor beta chains derived from one specimen sequenced in a study of T cell responses to AZD1222 COVID-19 vaccine. Profiling relied on immunoSEQ multiplex PCR, and the TCRdb table lists in-frame clones only, not all of them. Here the sample spans over 110,000 clones, around 93% being singletons. Sequencing used peripheral blood, obtained on day 0 of AZD1222 vaccination. The receptors come from an adult in good health.

V and J are TRBV24-1 and TRBJ2-2; 7 nucleotides match TRBD1. J was trimmed by 1 base and V by 3 bases; bases with no gene match: 7. Per the germline V gene, CDR1 is KGHDR and CDR2 is SFDVKD. CDR3 length equals 17 residues. The CDR3 coding sequence is TGTGCCACCAGTGATGGAACCAGGGGGAAGAACACCGGGGAGCTGTTTTTT. It is translated as CATSDGTRGKNTGELFF.

This chain uses TRBV4-2 with TRBJ2-7; perhaps D is TRBD1 or TRBD2 (5 bases each). From germline, CDR1 is LGHNA and CDR2 YNFKEQ. The CDR3 extends over 13 amino acids. The V gene lost 4 bases and the J gene lost 10 bases, with 17 bases spanning the gap. The CDR3 DNA is TGTGCCAGCAGCCCCGGGGCCGGAGAGCTCCAGTACTTC. It specifies CASSPGAGELQYF.

The chain recombines TRBV3-1 (or the pseudogene TRBV3-2) with TRBJ2-3, with 10 bases fitting TRBD2. Trimming cost V 2 bases and J 2 bases; bases outside gene matches: 4. Per germline, CDR1 LGHDT and CDR2 YNNKEL (reference sequence). CDR3 size: 16 residues. This CDR3 is CASSQILAGSTDTQYF. The CDR3 DNA reads as TGTGCCAGCAGCCAAATACTAGCGGGATCCACAGATACGCAGTATTTT.

This clone was seen more than once but under ten times. V is TRBV9 and J is TRBJ1-2; D may be TRBD1 (5 bases). The CDR3 is made up of 14 amino acids. Trimming took 4 bases from V and 8 from J, leaving 18 bases between them. Per germline, CDR1 SGDLS and CDR2 YYNGEE. The CDR3 reads CASSPGLGPTGYTF. CDR3 coding DNA: TGTGCCAGCAGCCCGGGATTGGGGCCAACGGGCTACACCTTC.

V is TRBV6-5 and J is TRBJ1-2; 9 bases agree with TRBD1. This CDR3 contains 14 residues. V lost 6 bases, J lost 5 bases, and 7 bases stayed unmatched. Germline V gives CDR1 MNHEY, CDR2 SVGAGI. The CDR3 coding sequence is TGTGCCAGCAGAAAGGGACAGGGAAATTATGGCTACACCTTC. It translates to CASRKGQGNYGYTF.

V and J are TRBV27 and TRBJ2-5; 7 nucleotides align to TRBD2. The J segment lost 2 bases and the V segment lost 4 bases, leaving 4 bases of the junction unmatched. CDR1 MNHEY and CDR2 SMNVEV come from the germline V gene (reference sequence). This CDR3 has 14 residues. The DNA for the CDR3 is TGTGCCAGCAGTTCCCGCGGGGGTCAAGAGACCCAGTACTTC. It yields the protein CASSSRGGQETQYF.

V is TRBV6-5 and J is TRBJ1-1; D remains ambiguous. The CDR3 length is 12 residues. The germline V gene encodes CDR1 MNHEY and CDR2 SVGAGI. Trimming stripped 5 bases from V and 11 bases from J, with 15 bases between. The chain's CDR3 is CASSKRTAEAFF. CDR3 DNA: TGTGCCAGCAGTAAACGGACGGCCGAGGCTTTCTTT.

The chain carries TRBV18 and TRBJ2-3, with D hard to call. Germline V gene lookup returns CDR1 KGHSH and CDR2 LQKENI. This CDR3 is 15 amino acids long. V lost 2 bases to trimming and J lost 4 bases, with 13 bases between them. CDR3 protein: CASSPDGSWADTQYF. CDR3 bases: TGTGCCAGCTCACCAGACGGTAGTTGGGCAGATACGCAGTATTTT.

The rearrangement uses TRBV9 and TRBJ2-1; D remains ambiguous. Germline lookup yields CDR1 SGDLS and CDR2 YYNGEE. V shed 3 bases and J shed 0 bases, with 25 bases lying between them. The CDR3 covers 20 residues. DNA of the CDR3: TGTGCCAGCAGCGCCCGATCCAGATTGTCCGCAGACCTCTCCTACAATGAGCAGTTCTTC. As protein: CASSARSRLSADLSYNEQFF.

This chain uses TRBV7-2 with TRBJ2-3; tentatively, D is TRBD1 or TRBD2 (6 bases each). The germline V gene has CDR1 SGHTA and CDR2 FQGNSA. V was cut by 5 bases and J by 2 bases, with 14 bases left in between. The CDR3 sequence is 15 residues long. The CDR3 DNA reads as TGTGCCAGCAGCCTGATCGGGGGCCCCACAGATACGCAGTATTTT. It encodes CASSLIGGPTDTQYF.

The rearrangement uses TRBV3-1 (or the pseudogene TRBV3-2) and TRBJ1-1; possible D gene TRBD1, 5 bases. This CDR3 comprises 13 residues. Germline values: CDR1 LGHDT, CDR2 YNNKEL (reference sequence). With 4 bases removed from V and 3 bases from J, the gap between germline ends came to 9 bases. CDR3 in amino acids: CASSPTGDTEAFF. The CDR3 DNA is TGTGCCAGCAGCCCAACGGGGGACACTGAAGCTTTCTTT.

This chain connects TRBV7-8 to TRBJ1-5; 8 nucleotides line up with TRBD1. Looked up from germline, CDR1 is SGHVS and CDR2 is FQNEAQ. Trimming took 4 bases from V and 4 from J; bases not matched to a gene: 3. This CDR3 spans 14 amino acids. DNA of the CDR3: TGTGCCAGCAGCTCAGGGGGCAGTAATCAGCCCCAGCATTTT. This sequence encodes CASSSGGSNQPQHF.

Sample share makes this clone large. V and J are TRBV4-1 and TRBJ2-1; 8 nucleotides align to TRBD2. There are 11 residues in the CDR3. Germline CDR1 and CDR2: MGHRA and YSYEKL. Trimming removed 4 bases from V and 10 bases from J; junction bases left unmatched: 0. The DNA for the CDR3 is TGCGCCAGCAGCCTAGCGGGAGAGCAGTTCTTC. It specifies CASSLAGEQFF.

This chain joins TRBV19 and TRBJ1-4; 8 bases align to TRBD1. Germline CDR1 reads LNHDA; CDR2 reads SQIVND (reference sequence). V trimming: 7 bases; J trimming: 6 bases; junction bases outside the gene matches: 1. CDR3 size: 12 residues. CDR3 DNA sequence: TGTGCCAGTATGACAGGGGATGAAAAACTGTTTTTT. Translating gives CASMTGDEKLFF.

This chain links TRBV7-6 with TRBJ2-7, with 9 positions matching TRBD1. Germline trimming cut 3 bases from V and 1 base from J; bases unmatched to any gene: 1. Germline V gives CDR1 SGHVS, CDR2 FNYEAQ. The CDR3 spans 14 residues. CDR3 region: CASSLGTGSYEQYF. The CDR3 region has the DNA TGTGCCAGCAGCTTGGGGACAGGGTCCTACGAGCAGTACTTC.

The chain carries TRBV3-1 (or the pseudogene TRBV3-2) and TRBJ2-3; the D gene is possibly TRBD2 (5 bases). V was pared by 6 bases and J by 3 bases, with 25 bases between. This CDR3 spans 18 amino acids. Germline V gene data show CDR1 as LGHDT and CDR2 as YNNKEL (reference sequence). CDR3 region: CASRQSGYIRGKTDTQYF. The CDR3, as DNA: TGTGCCAGCAGACAAAGTGGGTACATTCGGGGAAAAACAGATACGCAGTATTTT.